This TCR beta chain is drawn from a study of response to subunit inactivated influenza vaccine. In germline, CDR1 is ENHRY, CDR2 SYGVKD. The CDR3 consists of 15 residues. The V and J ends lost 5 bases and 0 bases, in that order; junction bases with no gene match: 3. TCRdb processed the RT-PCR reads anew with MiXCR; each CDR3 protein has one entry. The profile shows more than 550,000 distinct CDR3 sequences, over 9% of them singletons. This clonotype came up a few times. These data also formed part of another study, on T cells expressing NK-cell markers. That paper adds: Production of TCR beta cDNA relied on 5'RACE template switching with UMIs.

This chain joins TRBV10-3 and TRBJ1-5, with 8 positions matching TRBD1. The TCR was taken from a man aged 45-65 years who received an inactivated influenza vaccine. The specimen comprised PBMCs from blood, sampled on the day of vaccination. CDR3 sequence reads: CAISRTGTSNQPQHF. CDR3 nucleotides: TGTGCCATCAGTCGGACAGGGACTAGCAATCAGCCCCAGCATTTT.